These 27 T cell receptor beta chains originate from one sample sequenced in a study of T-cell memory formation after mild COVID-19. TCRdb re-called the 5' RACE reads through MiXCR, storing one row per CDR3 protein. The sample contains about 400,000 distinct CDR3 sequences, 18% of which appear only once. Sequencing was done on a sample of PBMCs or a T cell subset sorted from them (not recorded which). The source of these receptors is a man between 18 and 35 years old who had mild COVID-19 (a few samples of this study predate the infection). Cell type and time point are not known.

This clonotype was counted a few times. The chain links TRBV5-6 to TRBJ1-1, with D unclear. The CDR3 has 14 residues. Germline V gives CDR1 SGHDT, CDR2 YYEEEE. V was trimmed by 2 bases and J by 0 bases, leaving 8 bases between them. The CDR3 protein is CASSFADLNTEAFF. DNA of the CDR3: TGTGCCAGCAGCTTTGCCGACTTGAACACTGAAGCTTTCTTT. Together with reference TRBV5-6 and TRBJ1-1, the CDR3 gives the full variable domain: DAGVTQSPTHLIKTRGQQVTLRCSPKSGHDTVSWYQQALGQGPQFIFQYYEEEERQRGNFPDRFSGHQFPNYSSELNVNALLLGDSALYLCASSFADLNTEAFFGQGTRLTVV.

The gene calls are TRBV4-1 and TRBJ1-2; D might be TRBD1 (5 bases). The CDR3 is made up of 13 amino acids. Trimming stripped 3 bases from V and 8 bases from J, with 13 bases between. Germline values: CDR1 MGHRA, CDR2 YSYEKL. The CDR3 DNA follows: TGCGCCAGCAGCCACGCCTCGGGGGTAGGCTACACCTTC. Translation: CASSHASGVGYTF.

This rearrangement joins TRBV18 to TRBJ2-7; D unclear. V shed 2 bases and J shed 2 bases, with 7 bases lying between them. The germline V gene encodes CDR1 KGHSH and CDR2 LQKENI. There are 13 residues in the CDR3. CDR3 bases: TGTGCCAGCTCACCAAGCAAGGCCTACGAGCAGTACTTC. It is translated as CASSPSKAYEQYF.

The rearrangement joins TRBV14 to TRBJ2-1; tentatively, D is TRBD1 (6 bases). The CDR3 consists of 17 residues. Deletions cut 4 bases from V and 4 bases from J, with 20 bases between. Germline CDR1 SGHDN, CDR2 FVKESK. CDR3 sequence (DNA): TGTGCCAGCAGCCCGCTAGGGGGAATGTTCTTTTACAATGAGCAGTTCTTC. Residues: CASSPLGGMFFYNEQFF.

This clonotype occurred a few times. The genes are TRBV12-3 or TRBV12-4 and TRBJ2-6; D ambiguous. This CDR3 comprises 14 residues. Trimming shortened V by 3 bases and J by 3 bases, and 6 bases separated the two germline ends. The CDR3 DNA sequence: TGTGCCAGCAGTTTTAGGGATGGGGCCAACGTCCTGACTTTC. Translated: CASSFRDGANVLTF.

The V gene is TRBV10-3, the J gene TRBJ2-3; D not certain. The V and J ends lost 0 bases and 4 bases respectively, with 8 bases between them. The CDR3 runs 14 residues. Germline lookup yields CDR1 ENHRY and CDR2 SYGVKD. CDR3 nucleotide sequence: TGTGCCATCAGTGAGTCAAACGTCGCAGATACGCAGTATTTT. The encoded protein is CAISESNVADTQYF.

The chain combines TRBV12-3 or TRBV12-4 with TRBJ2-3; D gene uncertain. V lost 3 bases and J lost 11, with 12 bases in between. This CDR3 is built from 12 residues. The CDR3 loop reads CASSLTGWGQYF. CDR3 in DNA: TGTGCCAGCAGTTTGACGGGTTGGGGGCAGTATTTT.

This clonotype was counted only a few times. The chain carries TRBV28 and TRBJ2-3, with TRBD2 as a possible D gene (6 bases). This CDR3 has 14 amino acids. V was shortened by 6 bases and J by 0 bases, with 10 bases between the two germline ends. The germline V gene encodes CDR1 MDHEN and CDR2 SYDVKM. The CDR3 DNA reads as TGTGCCAGCAGAGACGGGGGAAGCACAGATACGCAGTATTTT. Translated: CASRDGGSTDTQYF.

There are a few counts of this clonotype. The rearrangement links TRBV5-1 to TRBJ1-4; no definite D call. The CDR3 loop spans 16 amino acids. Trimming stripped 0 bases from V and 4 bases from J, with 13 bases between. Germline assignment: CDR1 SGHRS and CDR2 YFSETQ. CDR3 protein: CASSLASAGSNEKLFF. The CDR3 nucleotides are TGCGCCAGCAGCTTGGCCAGTGCGGGCAGTAATGAAAAACTGTTTTTT.

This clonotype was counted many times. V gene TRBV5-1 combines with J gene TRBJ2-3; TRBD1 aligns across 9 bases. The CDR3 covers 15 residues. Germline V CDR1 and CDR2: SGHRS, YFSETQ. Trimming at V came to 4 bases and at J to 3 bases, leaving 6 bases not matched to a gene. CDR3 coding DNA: TGCGCCAGCAGCGGGGACAGGGTTAGAACAGATACGCAGTATTTT. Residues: CASSGDRVRTDTQYF.

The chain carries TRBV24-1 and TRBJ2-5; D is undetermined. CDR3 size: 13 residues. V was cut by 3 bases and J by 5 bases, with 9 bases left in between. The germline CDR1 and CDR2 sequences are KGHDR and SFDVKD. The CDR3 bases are TGTGCCACCAGTGATAGTCCCAGGGAGACCCAGTACTTC. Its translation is CATSDSPRETQYF.

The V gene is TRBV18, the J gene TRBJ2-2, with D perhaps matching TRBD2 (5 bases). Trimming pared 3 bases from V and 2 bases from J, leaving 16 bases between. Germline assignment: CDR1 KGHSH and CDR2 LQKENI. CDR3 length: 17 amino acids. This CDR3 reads CASSPPPRVVNTGELFF. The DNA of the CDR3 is TGTGCCAGCTCACCTCCCCCGAGGGTGGTCAACACCGGGGAGCTGTTTTTT. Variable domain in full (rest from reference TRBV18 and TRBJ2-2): NAGVMQNPRHLVRRRGQEARLRCSPMKGHSHVYWYRQLPEEGLKFMVYLQKENIIDESGMPKERFSAEFPKEGPSILRIQQVVRGDSAAYFCASSPPPRVVNTGELFFGEGSRLTVL.

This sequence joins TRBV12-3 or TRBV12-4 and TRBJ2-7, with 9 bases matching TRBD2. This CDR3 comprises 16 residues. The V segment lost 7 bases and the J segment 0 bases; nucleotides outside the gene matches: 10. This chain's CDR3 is CASTEVVAGASYEQYV. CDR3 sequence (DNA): TGTGCCAGCACAGAGGTAGTAGCGGGGGCCTCCTACGAGCAGTACGTC.

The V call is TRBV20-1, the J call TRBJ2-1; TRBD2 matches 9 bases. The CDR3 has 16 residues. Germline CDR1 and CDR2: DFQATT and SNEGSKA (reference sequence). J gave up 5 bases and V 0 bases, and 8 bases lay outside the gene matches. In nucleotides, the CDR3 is TGCAGTGCTAGAGATCCCGAGCTAGCGGGGAACAATGAGCAGTTCTTC. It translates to CSARDPELAGNNEQFF.

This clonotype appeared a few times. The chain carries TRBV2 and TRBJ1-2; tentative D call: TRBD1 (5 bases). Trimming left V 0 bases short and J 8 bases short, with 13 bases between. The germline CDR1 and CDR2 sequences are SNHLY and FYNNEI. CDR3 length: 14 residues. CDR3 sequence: CASSEALGGDGYTF. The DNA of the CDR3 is TGTGCCAGCAGTGAAGCGCTTGGGGGTGACGGCTACACCTTC.

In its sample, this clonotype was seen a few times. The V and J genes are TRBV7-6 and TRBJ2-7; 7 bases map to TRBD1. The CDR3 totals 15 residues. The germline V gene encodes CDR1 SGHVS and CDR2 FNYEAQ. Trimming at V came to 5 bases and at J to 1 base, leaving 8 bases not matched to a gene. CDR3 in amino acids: CASSQVTGKSYEQYF. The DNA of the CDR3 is TGTGCCAGCAGCCAAGTGACAGGGAAGTCCTACGAGCAGTACTTC.

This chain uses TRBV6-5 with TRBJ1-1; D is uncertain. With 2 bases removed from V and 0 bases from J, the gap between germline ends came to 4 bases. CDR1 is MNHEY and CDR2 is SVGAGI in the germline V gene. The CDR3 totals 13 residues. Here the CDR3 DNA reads TGTGCCAGCAGTTACACAATGAACACTGAAGCTTTCTTT. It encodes CASSYTMNTEAFF.

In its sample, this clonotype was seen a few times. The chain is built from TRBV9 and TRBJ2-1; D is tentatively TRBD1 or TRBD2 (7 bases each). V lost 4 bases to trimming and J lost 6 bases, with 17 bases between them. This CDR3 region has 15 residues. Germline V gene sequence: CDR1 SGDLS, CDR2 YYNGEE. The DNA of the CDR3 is TGTGCCAGCAGCCCCCAGGGGGGGGGGCCCAATGAGCAGTTCTTC. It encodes CASSPQGGGPNEQFF.

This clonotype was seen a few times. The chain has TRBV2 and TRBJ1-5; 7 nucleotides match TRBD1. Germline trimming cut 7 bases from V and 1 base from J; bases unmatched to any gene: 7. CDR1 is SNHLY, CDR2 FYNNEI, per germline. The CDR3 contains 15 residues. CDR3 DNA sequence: TGTGCCAGCACCAGGGGGTTGTCCAGCAATCAGCCCCAGCATTTT. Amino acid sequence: CASTRGLSSNQPQHF.

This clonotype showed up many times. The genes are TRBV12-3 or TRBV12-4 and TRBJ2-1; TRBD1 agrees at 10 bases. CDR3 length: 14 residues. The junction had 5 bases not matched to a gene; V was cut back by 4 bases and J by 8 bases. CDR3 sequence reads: CASSWRQGAYEQFF. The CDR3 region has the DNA TGTGCCAGCAGTTGGCGACAGGGGGCCTATGAGCAGTTCTTC.

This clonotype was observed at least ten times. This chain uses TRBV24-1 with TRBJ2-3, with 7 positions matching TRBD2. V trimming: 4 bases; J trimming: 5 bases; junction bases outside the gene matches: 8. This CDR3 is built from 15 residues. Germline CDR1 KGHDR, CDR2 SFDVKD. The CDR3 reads CATSDTRGYGDTQYF. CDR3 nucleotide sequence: TGTGCCACCAGTGACACGCGGGGGTACGGAGATACGCAGTATTTT.

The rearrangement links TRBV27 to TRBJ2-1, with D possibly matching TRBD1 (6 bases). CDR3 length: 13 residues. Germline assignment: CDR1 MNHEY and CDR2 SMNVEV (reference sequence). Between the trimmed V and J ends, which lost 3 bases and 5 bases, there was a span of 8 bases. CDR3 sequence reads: CASSFDRNNEQFF. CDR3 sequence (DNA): TGTGCCAGCAGTTTCGACAGGAACAATGAGCAGTTCTTC.

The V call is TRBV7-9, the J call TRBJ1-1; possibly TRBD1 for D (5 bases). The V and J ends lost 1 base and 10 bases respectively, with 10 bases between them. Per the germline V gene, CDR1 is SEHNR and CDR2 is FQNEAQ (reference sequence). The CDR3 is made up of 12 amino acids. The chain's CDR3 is CASSLGGRGAFF. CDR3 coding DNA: TGTGCCAGCAGCTTAGGAGGAAGGGGAGCTTTCTTT.

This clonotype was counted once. Here the CDR3 DNA reads TGTGCCAGCAGTTCCGTATCGGGGGGCTACACCTTC. Amino acids: CASSSVSGGYTF. The chain links TRBV28 to TRBJ1-2; D uncertain. Deletions cut 4 bases from V and 8 bases from J, with 11 bases between. This CDR3 is 12 amino acids long. Per the germline V gene, CDR1 is MDHEN and CDR2 is SYDVKM.

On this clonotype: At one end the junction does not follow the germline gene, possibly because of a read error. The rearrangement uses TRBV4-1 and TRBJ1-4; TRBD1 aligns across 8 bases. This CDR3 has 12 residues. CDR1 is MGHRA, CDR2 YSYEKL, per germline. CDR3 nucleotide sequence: TGCGCCAGCAGCCAAGAAGGACAGGGAATGGTTTTT. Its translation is CASSQEGQGMVF.

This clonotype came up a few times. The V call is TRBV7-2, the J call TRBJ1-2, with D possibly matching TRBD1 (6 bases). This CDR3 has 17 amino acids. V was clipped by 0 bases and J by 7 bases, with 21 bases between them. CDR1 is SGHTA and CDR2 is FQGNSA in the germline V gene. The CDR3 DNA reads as TGTGCCAGCAGCTTAGCTCGCAGGAATGTAGGGGGGCCTGGCTACACCTTC. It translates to CASSLARRNVGGPGYTF.

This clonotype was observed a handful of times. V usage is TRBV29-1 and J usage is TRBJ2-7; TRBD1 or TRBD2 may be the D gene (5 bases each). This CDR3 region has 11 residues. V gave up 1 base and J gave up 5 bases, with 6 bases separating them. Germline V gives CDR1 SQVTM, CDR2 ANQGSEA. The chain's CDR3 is CSVEGGHEQYF. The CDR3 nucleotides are TGCAGCGTTGAAGGGGGACACGAGCAGTACTTC.